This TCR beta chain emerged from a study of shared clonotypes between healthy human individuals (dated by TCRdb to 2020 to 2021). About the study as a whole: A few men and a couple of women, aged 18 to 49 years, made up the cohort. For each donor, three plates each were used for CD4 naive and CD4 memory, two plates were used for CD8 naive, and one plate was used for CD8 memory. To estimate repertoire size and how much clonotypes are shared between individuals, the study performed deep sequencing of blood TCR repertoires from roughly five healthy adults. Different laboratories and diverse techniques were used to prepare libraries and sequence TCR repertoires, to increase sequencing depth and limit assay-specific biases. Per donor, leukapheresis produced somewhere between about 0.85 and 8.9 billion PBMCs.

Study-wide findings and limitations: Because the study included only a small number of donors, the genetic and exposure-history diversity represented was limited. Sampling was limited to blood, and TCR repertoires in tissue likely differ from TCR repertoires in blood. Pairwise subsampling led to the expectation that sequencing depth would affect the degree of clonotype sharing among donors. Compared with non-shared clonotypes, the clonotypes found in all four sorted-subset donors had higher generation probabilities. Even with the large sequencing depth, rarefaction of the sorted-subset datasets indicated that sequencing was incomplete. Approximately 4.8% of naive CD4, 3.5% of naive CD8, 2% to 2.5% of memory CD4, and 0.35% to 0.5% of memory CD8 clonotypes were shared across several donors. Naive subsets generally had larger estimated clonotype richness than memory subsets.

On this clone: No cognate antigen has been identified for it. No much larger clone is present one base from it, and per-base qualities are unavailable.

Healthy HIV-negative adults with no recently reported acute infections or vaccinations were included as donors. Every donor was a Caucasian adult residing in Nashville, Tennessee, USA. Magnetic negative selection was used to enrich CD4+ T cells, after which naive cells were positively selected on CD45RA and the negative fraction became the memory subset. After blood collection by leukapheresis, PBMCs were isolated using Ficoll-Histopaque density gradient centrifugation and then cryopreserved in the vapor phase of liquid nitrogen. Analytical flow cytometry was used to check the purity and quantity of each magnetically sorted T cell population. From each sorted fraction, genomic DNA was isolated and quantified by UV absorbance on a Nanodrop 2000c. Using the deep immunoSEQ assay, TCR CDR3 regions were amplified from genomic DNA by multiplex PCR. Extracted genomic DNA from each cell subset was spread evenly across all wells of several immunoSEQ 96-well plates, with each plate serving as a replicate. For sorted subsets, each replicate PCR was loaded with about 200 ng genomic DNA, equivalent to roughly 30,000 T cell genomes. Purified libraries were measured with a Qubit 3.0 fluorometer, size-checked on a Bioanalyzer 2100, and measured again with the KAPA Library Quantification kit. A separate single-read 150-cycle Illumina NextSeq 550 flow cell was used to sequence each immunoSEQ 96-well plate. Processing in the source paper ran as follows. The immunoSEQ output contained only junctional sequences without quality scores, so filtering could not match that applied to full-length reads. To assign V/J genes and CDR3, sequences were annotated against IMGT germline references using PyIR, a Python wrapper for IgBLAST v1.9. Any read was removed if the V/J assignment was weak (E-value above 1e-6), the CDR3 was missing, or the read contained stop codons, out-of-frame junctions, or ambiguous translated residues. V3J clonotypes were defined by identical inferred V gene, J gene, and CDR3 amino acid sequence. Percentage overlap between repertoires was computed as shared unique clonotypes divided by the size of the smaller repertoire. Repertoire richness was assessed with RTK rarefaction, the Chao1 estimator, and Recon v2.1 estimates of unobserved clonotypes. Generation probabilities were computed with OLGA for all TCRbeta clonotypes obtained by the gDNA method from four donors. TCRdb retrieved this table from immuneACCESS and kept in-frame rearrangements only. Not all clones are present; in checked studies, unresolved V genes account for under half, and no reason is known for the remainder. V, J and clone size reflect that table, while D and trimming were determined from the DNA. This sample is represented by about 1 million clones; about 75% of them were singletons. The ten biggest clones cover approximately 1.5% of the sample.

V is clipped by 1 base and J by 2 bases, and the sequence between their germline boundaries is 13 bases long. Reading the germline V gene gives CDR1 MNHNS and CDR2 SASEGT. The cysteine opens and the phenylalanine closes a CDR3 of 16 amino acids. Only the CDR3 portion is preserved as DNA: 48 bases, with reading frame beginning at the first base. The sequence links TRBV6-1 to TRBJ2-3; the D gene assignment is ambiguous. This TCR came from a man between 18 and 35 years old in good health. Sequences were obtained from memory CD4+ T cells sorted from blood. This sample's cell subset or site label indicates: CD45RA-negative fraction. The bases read TGTGCCAGCAGTGAAGACCCTAGTCGTTCCACAGATACGCAGTATTTT. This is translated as CASSEDPSRSTDTQYF.